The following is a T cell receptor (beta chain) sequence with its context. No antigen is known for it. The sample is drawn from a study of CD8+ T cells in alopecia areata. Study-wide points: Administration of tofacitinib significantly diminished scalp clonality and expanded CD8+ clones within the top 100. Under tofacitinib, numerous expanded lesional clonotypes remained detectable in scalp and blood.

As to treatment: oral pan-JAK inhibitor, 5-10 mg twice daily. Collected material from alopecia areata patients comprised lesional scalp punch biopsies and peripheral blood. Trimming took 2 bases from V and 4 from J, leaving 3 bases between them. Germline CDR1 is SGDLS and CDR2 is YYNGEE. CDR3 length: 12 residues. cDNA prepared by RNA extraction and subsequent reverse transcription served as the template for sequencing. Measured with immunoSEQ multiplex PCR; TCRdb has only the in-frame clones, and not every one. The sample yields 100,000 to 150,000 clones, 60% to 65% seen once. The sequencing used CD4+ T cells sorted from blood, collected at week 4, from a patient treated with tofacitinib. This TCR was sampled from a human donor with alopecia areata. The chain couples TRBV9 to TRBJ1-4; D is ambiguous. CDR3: CASSVGNEKLFF. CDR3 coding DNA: TGTGCCAGCAGCGTTGGTAATGAAAAACTGTTTTTT.